This entry describes one T cell receptor (beta chain). Which antigen it targets is not known. No much larger clone is present one base from it, and per-base qualities are unavailable. The sample originates from a study of multiple sclerosis patients with progressive multifocal leukoencephalopathy (dated by TCRdb to the late 2010s). Study-wide context: Controls were roughly 5 natalizumab-treated MS patients who did not develop PML, sampled longitudinally. Peripheral T and B cells were examined in MS patients who went on to develop PML (4 under natalizumab, 1 after alemtuzumab) as well as in treated patients who did not. Two patients on natalizumab who later developed PML were tracked over time from before therapy, through 6 and 12 months, up to PML onset. The study aimed to detect JC virus-specific or public T-cell expansions arising at the time of PML onset.

CDR1 KGHSH and CDR2 LQKENI were looked up in the germline V gene. A distance of 12 bases separates the germline ends of V and J, which lose 3 bases and 4 bases respectively. From the cysteine up to the phenylalanine, the CDR3 has a length of 14 residues. Solely the CDR3 DNA is kept, with 42 bases framed from the first base. Using the immunoSEQ two-step multiplex PCR at survey-level depth, TRB CDR3 regions were amplified from genomic DNA. Synthetic inline TR CDR3 controls covering all V-J pairings were spiked into each PCR to estimate template counts and remove amplification bias. Reads went through processing to reduce amplification and sequencing bias, and quantification was done against synthetic TR CDR3 analogs. The study's processing was this. In ImmunoSEQ Analyzer, raw data were processed so that out-of-frame sequences and CDR3s with stop codons were removed, with gene names following IMGT nomenclature. Normalized Shannon entropy, defined as 1 minus Pielou's evenness, was used to summarize repertoire diversity. Only TRB sequences sharing the V gene, the J gene and the CDR3 were counted as identical. Public PML clonotypes were CDR3s found in two or more PML-onset samples but not found earlier, in controls, or in public databases. Positional CDR3 amino acid composition was analyzed in Skylign with the observed count method. This immuneACCESS table, as held by TCRdb, lists in-frame sequences with V and J called but not all clones. Of the missing ones, under half trace to an unresolved V gene in checked studies; the others have no known cause. V and J calls and clone size are given by that table; D and trimming were obtained from the DNA. This sample holds roughly 30,000 clones; about 88% were observed only once. Of the sample, 1.1% is held by the ten largest clones.

General study outcomes and caveats: Although TRB clones above 0.5% frequency turned up only in PML patients, the clones expanded at PML onset were already present before and during natalizumab therapy. Given the small, descriptive cohort, it remained unclear whether the study findings reflect JC virus infection or general immunocompromise. Less diverse TRB repertoires in most PML patients were suggested by lower normalized Shannon entropy, whereas values near 1 were observed in the natalizumab-treated controls. Analysis was restricted to peripheral blood, although for natalizumab-associated PML, cerebrospinal fluid or brain lymphocytes might be more informative. At the time PML developed, no common TRBV or TRBJ gene usage or preferential TRBV-TRBJ pairings were detected.

The label giving this sample's time point can be read as: before natalizumab initiation. Interferon beta had previously been received by all listed patients, and all PML patients were female. Before the first natalizumab infusion, T0 blood samples were collected. Ficoll-Hypaque density gradient centrifugation was used to isolate peripheral blood mononuclear cells. This clonotype originated in a human donor with multiple sclerosis. Sequencing used PBMCs. Recombination joined TRBV18 with TRBJ2-5; the D segment could be TRBD2, given 5 matching bases. For the CDR3, the sequence is CASSPLNGGETQYF. The nucleotide sequence reads as follows: TGTGCCAGCTCACCCCTCAATGGAGGAGAGACCCAGTACTTC.